This entry lists 19 T cell receptor beta chains sequenced from one sample in a study of blood T cell repertoires in COVID-19. Profiling relied on immunoSEQ multiplex PCR, and the TCRdb table lists in-frame clones only, not all of them. The table shows around 150,000 clones, with about four fifths occurring only once. Sequencing input: peripheral blood. Receptors originate from a young man with COVID-19, enrolled during active disease.

This clone was counted once. The chain joins TRBV13 to TRBJ2-7; 7 bases are a match to TRBD1. V dropped 5 bases and J dropped 4; count of bases not matched to a gene: 5. The CDR3 runs 13 residues. Germline CDR1 PRHDT, CDR2 FYEKMQ (reference sequence). The CDR3 DNA sequence: TGTGCCAGCAGCCCATACAGGGGATACGAGCAGTACTTC. It codes for CASSPYRGYEQYF.

The J gene is TRBJ2-3, the V gene TRBV5-1; D ambiguous. The CDR3 has 15 amino acids. V was shortened by 5 bases and J by 2 bases, with 15 bases between the two germline ends. Germline V lookup: CDR1 SGHRS, CDR2 YFSETQ. The CDR3 DNA sequence: TGCGCCAGCAGTAGGTCCTCAGAGGACACAGATACGCAGTATTTT. Residues: CASSRSSEDTDTQYF.

The chain is built from TRBV19 and TRBJ2-3; TRBD1 aligns across 9 bases. The V and J ends lost 7 bases and 0 bases, in that order; junction bases with no gene match: 26. The CDR3 covers 22 residues. Germline-derived CDR1 and CDR2 are LNHDA and SQIVND (reference sequence). This CDR3 is CASKVSGEVPGQGTSSTDTQYF. Here the CDR3 DNA reads TGTGCCAGTAAAGTATCAGGGGAAGTCCCGGGACAGGGCACATCAAGCACAGATACGCAGTATTTT. Full variable domain (missing parts from reference TRBV19 and TRBJ2-3): DGGITQSPKYLFRKEGQNVTLSCEQNLNHDAMYWYRQDPGQGLRLIYYSQIVNDFQKGDIAEGYSVSREKKESFPLTVTSAQKNPTAFYLCASKVSGEVPGQGTSSTDTQYFGPGTRLTVL.

V usage is TRBV30 and J usage is TRBJ1-2, with TRBD1 as a possible D gene (6 bases). Looked up from germline, CDR1 is GTSNPN and CDR2 is SVGIG (reference sequence). The CDR3 length is 14 residues. The V and J ends lost 3 bases and 6 bases respectively, with 17 bases between them. The CDR3 loop is CAWRTQGKVDGYTF. CDR3 bases: TGTGCCTGGAGGACACAGGGTAAGGTTGATGGCTACACCTTC. Based on the CDR3 plus reference TRBV30 and TRBJ1-2, the full variable domain is SQTIHQWPATLVQPVGSPLSLECTVEGTSNPNLYWYRQAAGRGLQLLFYSVGIGQISSEVPQNLSASRPQDRQFILSSKKLLLSDSGFYLCAWRTQGKVDGYTFGSGTRLTVV.

This chain joins TRBV18 and TRBJ2-2, with D possibly TRBD2 on 6 matching bases. The CDR3 has 14 residues. Germline V gene lookup returns CDR1 KGHSH and CDR2 LQKENI. Trimming stripped 3 bases from V and 5 bases from J, with 10 bases between. CDR3 nucleotide sequence: TGTGCCAGCTCACCGTCCGGGAGAACCGGGGAGCTGTTTTTT. Its protein is CASSPSGRTGELFF.

This clone has just one count. V and J are TRBV29-1 and TRBJ2-5, with 11 bases lining up with TRBD2. Losses at the gene ends were 6 bases for V and 2 bases for J; bases not matched to a gene: 11. The CDR3 is made up of 16 amino acids. Per the germline V gene, CDR1 is SQVTM and CDR2 is ANQGSEA. CDR3 residues: CSVGGGTSGSQETQYF. DNA of the CDR3: TGCAGCGTGGGGGGAGGGACTAGCGGTTCTCAAGAGACCCAGTACTTC.

This clone has just one count. The V gene is TRBV18, the J gene TRBJ1-4; D possibly corresponds to TRBD1 (6 bases). Looked up from germline, CDR1 is KGHSH and CDR2 is LQKENI. The CDR3 consists of 13 residues. The V end was cut by 4 bases, the J end by 8 bases, with 11 bases between. This chain's CDR3 is CASSHRVDEKLFF. The DNA of the CDR3 is TGTGCCAGCTCACACAGGGTAGACGAAAAACTGTTTTTT.

The rearrangement uses TRBV6-5 and TRBJ2-5; tentatively, D is TRBD1 (5 bases). Germline V gene data show CDR1 as MNHEY and CDR2 as SVGAGI. This CDR3 region has 15 residues. Trimming cost V 5 bases and J 1 base, with 14 bases left between them. In nucleotides, the CDR3 is TGTGCCAGCAGTAAGGGCGTGGGGCGCCAAGAGACCCAGTACTTC. This gives the protein CASSKGVGRQETQYF.

This chain connects TRBV4-1 to TRBJ2-7; D is perhaps TRBD2 (5 bases). V gave up 4 bases and J gave up 1 base, with 17 bases separating them. There are 16 residues in the CDR3. Germline loops: CDR1 MGHRA, CDR2 YSYEKL. DNA for the CDR3: TGCGCCAGCAGCCGCCAAGAGGGTAAGCCTTCCTACGAGCAGTACTTC. Residues: CASSRQEGKPSYEQYF.

V gene TRBV14 combines with J gene TRBJ1-2; D is ambiguous. Germline CDR1 is SGHDN and CDR2 is FVKESK. The CDR3 extends over 16 amino acids. V was shortened by 0 bases and J by 4 bases, with 15 bases between the two germline ends. The DNA of the CDR3 is TGTGCCAGCAGCCAAGACGGGTTCCCCCGAGGCTATGGCTACACCTTC. This gives the protein CASSQDGFPRGYGYTF.

This rearrangement joins TRBV28 to TRBJ2-5, with D perhaps TRBD2 (6 bases). V was cut by 4 bases and J by 1 base, with 10 bases left in between. The CDR3 is 14 residues long. Germline V gene sequence: CDR1 MDHEN, CDR2 SYDVKM. CDR3 in amino acids: CASSSGALQETQYF. CDR3 nucleotides: TGTGCCAGCAGTTCGGGAGCTCTCCAAGAGACCCAGTACTTC.

The genes are TRBV9 and TRBJ2-7; D unresolved. Trimming cost V 0 bases and J 6 bases, with 10 bases left between them. The CDR3 sequence is 13 residues long. The germline gives CDR1 SGDLS, CDR2 YYNGEE. CDR3 loop: CASSVEAGSEQYF. CDR3 bases: TGTGCCAGCAGCGTAGAGGCAGGCTCCGAGCAGTACTTC.

For the CDR3, the DNA is TGTGCCAGCAGCCCCGACAGGGAATCCCCTGGCTACACCTTC. Translated: CASSPDRESPGYTF. The chain uses TRBV6-5 and TRBJ1-2, with 7 bases aligning to TRBD1. Germline CDR1 and CDR2: MNHEY and SVGAGI. This CDR3 contains 14 residues. J lost 7 bases, V lost 6 bases, and 11 bases had no gene match.

The chain carries TRBV7-2 and TRBJ2-7; 9 bases agree with TRBD2. Unmatched junction bases numbered 8, after V lost 6 bases and J lost 2 bases. CDR1 is SGHTA, CDR2 FQGNSA, per germline. The CDR3 consists of 15 residues. CDR3 coding DNA: TGTGCCAGCAGAAGCGGGGTAGCGGGAGCCTACGAGCAGTACTTC. Its protein product is CASRSGVAGAYEQYF.

The genes are TRBV27 and TRBJ1-1; weak D call: TRBD1 (6 bases). Germline lookup yields CDR1 MNHEY and CDR2 SMNVEV (reference sequence). The V and J ends lost 2 bases and 1 base respectively, with 14 bases between them. The CDR3 spans 16 residues. As DNA, the CDR3 is TGTGCCAGCAGTTTAATGGGGAGGGGGGGGAACACTGAAGCTTTCTTT. It translates to CASSLMGRGGNTEAFF.

The rearrangement joins TRBV6-5 to TRBJ2-3; a weak D match, TRBD2 (5 bases). This CDR3 spans 13 amino acids. Germline assignment: CDR1 MNHEY and CDR2 SVGAGI. V was clipped by 10 bases and J by 1 base, with 12 bases between them. The CDR3 region is CATGKSGTDTQYF. The DNA for the CDR3 is TGTGCCACCGGGAAATCGGGCACAGATACGCAGTATTTT.

V usage is TRBV29-1 and J usage is TRBJ2-1; D is perhaps TRBD2 (6 bases). V was cut by 0 bases and J by 8 bases, with 23 bases left in between. Looked up from germline, CDR1 is SQVTM and CDR2 is ANQGSEA. The CDR3 loop spans 17 amino acids. CDR3: CSVEDPIGSSVFDEQFF. The CDR3 DNA is TGCAGCGTTGAAGACCCGATCGGGAGTAGTGTTTTCGATGAGCAGTTCTTC.

The chain is built from TRBV7-2 and TRBJ2-5, with 7 bases lining up with TRBD1. V gave up 3 bases and J gave up 4 bases; unmatched junction bases: 5. The germline CDR1 and CDR2 sequences are SGHTA and FQGNSA. There are 14 residues in the CDR3. The CDR3 sequence is CASSFQGGRETQYF. CDR3 nucleotides: TGTGCCAGCAGCTTTCAAGGGGGCAGAGAGACCCAGTACTTC.

The chain couples TRBV20-1 to TRBJ2-2, with D hard to call. The ends were cut back, 3 bases at V and 4 bases at J, with 12 bases in the middle. Germline V gene lookup returns CDR1 DFQATT and CDR2 SNEGSKA (reference sequence). The CDR3 is made up of 14 amino acids. DNA for the CDR3: TGCAGTGCTAGTTCTCCGAGTTCCACCGGGGAGCTGTTTTTT. Translated, it gives CSASSPSSTGELFF.